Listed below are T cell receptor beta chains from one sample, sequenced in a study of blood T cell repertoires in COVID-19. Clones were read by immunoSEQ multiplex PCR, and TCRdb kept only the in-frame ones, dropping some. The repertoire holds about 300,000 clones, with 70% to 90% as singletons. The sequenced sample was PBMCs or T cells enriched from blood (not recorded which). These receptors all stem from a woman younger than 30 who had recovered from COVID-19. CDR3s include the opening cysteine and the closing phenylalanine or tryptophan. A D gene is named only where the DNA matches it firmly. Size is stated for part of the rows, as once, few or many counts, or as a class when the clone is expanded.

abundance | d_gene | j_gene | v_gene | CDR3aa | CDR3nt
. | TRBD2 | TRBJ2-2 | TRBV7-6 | CASSLRTSSGLGTGELFF | TGTGCCAGCAGCTTAAGGACTAGCTCGGGCCTAGGGACCGGGGAGCTGTTTTTT
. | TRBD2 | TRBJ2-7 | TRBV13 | CASSFTSGGNSYEQYF | TGTGCCAGCAGCTTTACTAGCGGGGGGAACTCCTACGAGCAGTACTTC
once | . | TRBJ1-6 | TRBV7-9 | CASSSSGTPLHF | TGTGCCAGCAGCTCATCCGGGACACCCCTCCACTTT
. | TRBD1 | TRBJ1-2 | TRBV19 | CASSFLSRGLDGYTF | TGTGCCAGTAGTTTCCTATCTAGGGGGCTGGATGGCTACACCTTC
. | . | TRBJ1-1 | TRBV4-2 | CASSFREGVNTEAFF | TGTGCCAGCAGCTTCCGGGAGGGGGTGAACACTGAAGCTTTCTTT
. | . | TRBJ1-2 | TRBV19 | CASRTAYGYTF | TGTGCCAGCAGGACAGCCTATGGCTACACCTTC
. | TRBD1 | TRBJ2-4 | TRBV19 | CASSIDRVAKNIQYF | TGTGCCAGTAGTATCGACAGGGTAGCCAAAAACATTCAGTACTTC
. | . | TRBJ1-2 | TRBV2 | CASSVIGGSGYTF | TGTGCCAGCAGTGTAATTGGGGGGAGTGGCTACACCTTC
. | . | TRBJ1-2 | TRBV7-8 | CASSLGETNYGYTF | TGTGCCAGCAGCTTAGGGGAGACTAACTATGGCTACACCTTC
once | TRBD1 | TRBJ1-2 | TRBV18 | CASSPGQGIGSGYTF | TGTGCCAGCTCACCAGGACAGGGGATAGGGAGTGGCTACACCTTC
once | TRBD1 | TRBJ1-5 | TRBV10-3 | CAISVGTGTGNQPQHF | TGTGCCATCAGTGTTGGGACAGGTACAGGCAATCAGCCCCAGCATTTT
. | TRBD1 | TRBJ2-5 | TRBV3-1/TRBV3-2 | CASSLPQGQGETQYF | TGTGCCAGCAGTCTACCTCAGGGACAGGGGGAGACCCAGTACTTC
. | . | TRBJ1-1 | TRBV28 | CASSSPTTNTEAFF | TGTGCCAGCAGTTCCCCGACTACGAACACTGAAGCTTTCTTT
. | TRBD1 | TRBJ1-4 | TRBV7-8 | CASSLGQGNIEKLFF | TGTGCCAGCAGCTTAGGACAGGGGAACATAGAAAAACTGTTTTTT
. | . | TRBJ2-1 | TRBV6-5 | CASSIRESYNEQFF | TGTGCCAGCAGCATTCGGGAATCCTACAATGAGCAGTTCTTC
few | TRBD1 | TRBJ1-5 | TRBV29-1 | CSVAGGGNQPQHF | TGCAGCGTCGCAGGGGGCGGCAATCAGCCCCAGCATTTT
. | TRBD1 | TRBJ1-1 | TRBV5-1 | CASSTQGGNTEAFF | TGCGCCAGCAGCACACAGGGGGGGAACACTGAAGCTTTCTTT
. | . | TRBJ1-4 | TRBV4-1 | CASSRTTATNEKLFF | TGCGCCAGCAGCCGGACGACAGCAACTAATGAAAAACTGTTTTTT
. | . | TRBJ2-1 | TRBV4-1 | CASSQVGGAYNEQFF | TGCGCCAGCAGCCAAGTAGGAGGAGCCTACAATGAGCAGTTCTTC
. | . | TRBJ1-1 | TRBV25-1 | CASRGQNTEAFF | TGTGCCAGCAGGGGACAGAACACTGAAGCTTTCTTT
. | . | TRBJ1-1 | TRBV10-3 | CATDGGDTEAFF | TGTGCCACCGACGGAGGGGACACTGAAGCTTTCTTT
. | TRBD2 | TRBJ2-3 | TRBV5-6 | CASSLRLAGGMTDTQYF | TGTGCCAGCAGCTTGAGGCTAGCGGGAGGGATGACAGATACGCAGTATTTT
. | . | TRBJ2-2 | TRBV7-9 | CASSYAVTGELFF | TGTGCCAGCAGCTACGCGGTCACCGGGGAGCTGTTTTTT
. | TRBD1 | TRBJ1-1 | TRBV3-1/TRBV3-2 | CASSPQGAGGTEAFF | TGTGCCAGCAGCCCGCAGGGGGCTGGGGGCACTGAAGCTTTCTTT
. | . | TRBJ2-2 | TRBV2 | CASSETGWNTGELFF | TGTGCCAGCAGTGAAACAGGTTGGAACACCGGGGAGCTGTTTTTT
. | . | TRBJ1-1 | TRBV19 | CASSIGEGVEAFF | TGTGCCAGTAGTATAGGAGAAGGAGTAGAAGCTTTCTTT
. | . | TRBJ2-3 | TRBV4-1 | CASSQDDYTDTQYF | TGCGCCAGCAGCCAAGATGACTACACAGATACGCAGTATTTT
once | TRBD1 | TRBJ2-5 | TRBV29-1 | CSALLTGNQETQYF | TGCAGCGCCTTACTGACAGGGAACCAAGAGACCCAGTACTTC
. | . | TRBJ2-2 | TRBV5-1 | CASSPAGSRNTGELFF | TGCGCCAGCAGCCCCGCGGGGTCTCGTAACACCGGGGAGCTGTTTTTT
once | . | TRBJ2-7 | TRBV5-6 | CASSLWGSSSYEQYF | TGTGCCAGCAGCTTATGGGGCAGTAGCTCCTACGAGCAGTACTTC
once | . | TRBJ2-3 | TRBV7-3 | CASGLGSTDTQYF | TGTGCCAGCGGACTTGGGAGCACAGATACGCAGTATTTT
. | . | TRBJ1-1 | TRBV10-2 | CASSEQGRNTEAFF | TGCGCCAGCAGTGAACAGGGAAGGAACACTGAAGCTTTCTTT
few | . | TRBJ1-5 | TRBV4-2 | CASSQDFTGGNQPQHF | TGTGCCAGCAGCCAAGATTTTACAGGTGGCAATCAGCCCCAGCATTTT
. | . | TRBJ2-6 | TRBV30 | CAWSVLRGTGANVLTF | TGTGCCTGGAGTGTACTCCGGGGTACTGGGGCCAACGTCCTGACTTTC
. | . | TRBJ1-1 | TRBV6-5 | CASSPRNMNTEAFF | TGTGCCAGCAGCCCCAGAAATATGAACACTGAAGCTTTCTTT
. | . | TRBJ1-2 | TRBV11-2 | CASSLGNTHYGYTF | TGTGCCAGCAGCTTAGGAAACACACACTATGGCTACACCTTC
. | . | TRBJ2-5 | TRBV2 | CASSGPGIQETQYF | TGTGCCAGCAGTGGTCCGGGGATCCAAGAGACCCAGTACTTC
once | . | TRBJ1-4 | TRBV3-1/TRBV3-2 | CASSQDHGGGVLAPNEKLFF | TGTGCCAGCAGCCAAGATCATGGTGGAGGGGTTTTAGCTCCTAATGAAAAACTGTTTTTT
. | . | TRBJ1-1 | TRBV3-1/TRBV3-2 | CASSQVGVGIERGAFF | TGTGCCAGCAGCCAAGTAGGGGTAGGGATCGAAAGAGGAGCTTTCTTT
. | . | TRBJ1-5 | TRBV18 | CASSHRSNQPQHF | TGTGCCAGCTCACACAGAAGCAATCAGCCCCAGCATTTT
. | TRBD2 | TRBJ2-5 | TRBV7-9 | CASSLLSSGAETQYF | TGTGCCAGCAGCTTACTATCGAGCGGGGCGGAGACCCAGTACTTC
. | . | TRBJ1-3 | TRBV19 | CASRLGNTIYF | TGTGCCAGTAGGCTAGGAAACACCATATATTTT
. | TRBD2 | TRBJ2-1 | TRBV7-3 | CASSPGTSGAYNEQFF | TGTGCCAGCAGCCCGGGGACTAGCGGGGCCTACAATGAGCAGTTCTTC
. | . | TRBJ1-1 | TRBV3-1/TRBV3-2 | CASSPRGSTSGTEAFF | TGTGCCAGCAGCCCCCGAGGGTCAACCTCGGGCACTGAAGCTTTCTTT
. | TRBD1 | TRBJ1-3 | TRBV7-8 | CASSSKGGTGVSSSGNTIYF | TGTGCCAGCAGCTCAAAAGGAGGGACAGGGGTCTCGAGCTCTGGAAACACCATATATTTT
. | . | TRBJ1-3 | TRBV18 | CASSAGVLSGNTIYF | TGTGCCAGCTCTGCAGGGGTCCTTTCTGGAAACACCATATATTTT
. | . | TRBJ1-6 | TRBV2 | CASSEPGGSSYNSPLHF | TGTGCCAGCAGTGAACCCGGGGGGAGCTCCTATAATTCACCCCTCCACTTT
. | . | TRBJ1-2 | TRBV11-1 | CASSPGRGYGYTF | TGTGCCAGCAGCCCCGGACGGGGCTATGGCTACACCTTC
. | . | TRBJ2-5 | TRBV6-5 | CASSYQGETQYF | TGTGCCAGCAGTTATCAGGGAGAGACCCAGTACTTC
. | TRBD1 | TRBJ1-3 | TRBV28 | CASSFGQARGNTIYF | TGTGCCAGCAGTTTCGGACAGGCAAGAGGAAACACCATATATTTT
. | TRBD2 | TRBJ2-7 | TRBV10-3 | CAISASGRAYEQYF | TGTGCCATCAGTGCTAGCGGGAGGGCCTACGAGCAGTACTTC
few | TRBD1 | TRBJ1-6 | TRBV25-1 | CASSDAQGWVSPLHF | TGTGCCAGCAGTGACGCACAGGGGTGGGTTTCACCCCTCCACTTT
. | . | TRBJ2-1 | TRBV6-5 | CASRKYSSYNEQFF | TGTGCCAGCAGGAAATACAGCTCCTACAATGAGCAGTTCTTC
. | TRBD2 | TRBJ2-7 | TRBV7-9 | CASSWGGSNYEQYF | TGTGCCAGCAGCTGGGGAGGGAGCAACTACGAGCAGTACTTC
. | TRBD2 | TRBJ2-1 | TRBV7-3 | CASSPPGLAGLEQFF | TGTGCCAGCAGCCCGCCGGGACTAGCGGGATTGGAGCAGTTCTTC